The 24 T cell receptor beta chains below were found in one sample sequenced in a study of a mutant IDH1 vaccine in newly diagnosed glioma. Described time point: week 11, during vaccination. Every single dose of the vaccine, 300 ug of mutant IDH1 20-mer peptide, came with topical imiquimod. No antigens are known for them. Repertoires were generated with immunoSEQ multiplex PCR, while TCRdb's copy carries only in-frame clones and drops some. Of 20,000 to 25,000 clones in the sample, 65% to 80% were seen once. Sequencing used PBMCs, obtained from a glioma patient whose treatment included an IDH1 peptide vaccine. These receptors were obtained from a man aged 35 to 55 with glioma.

This clone appeared once. The CDR3 sequence: CTSSGSNQPQHF. The CDR3 DNA sequence: TGCACCAGCAGCGGCAGCAATCAGCCCCAGCATTTT. This chain joins TRBV1 and TRBJ1-5; TRBD1, as called in the table, went unchecked against the DNA. TRBV1 is a recognized pseudogene. The CDR3 spans 12 residues.

The sample holds one count of this clone. The V call is TRBV7-2, the J call TRBJ2-7; the D call may be TRBD1 or TRBD2 (7 bases each). The CDR3 loop spans 17 amino acids. In germline, CDR1 is SGHTA, CDR2 FQGNSA. Deletions cut 5 bases from V and 2 bases from J, with 22 bases between. The CDR3 sequence: CASSPTGEGATPYEQYV. The CDR3 DNA is TGTGCCAGCAGCCCCACAGGGGAGGGGGCCACCCCCTACGAGCAGTACGTC.

CDR3 nucleotides: TGTGCCAGTAGTCCACACAGGGTAGAGAACACTGAAGCTTTCTTT. It encodes CASSPHRVENTEAFF. The chain couples TRBV19 to TRBJ1-1; a weak D match, TRBD1 (6 bases). CDR1 is LNHDA and CDR2 is SQIVND in the germline V gene (reference sequence). Trimming pared 5 bases from V and 1 base from J, leaving 14 bases between. The CDR3 extends over 15 amino acids.

This chain uses TRBV5-6 with TRBJ2-7, with TRBD1 matching 8 bases. The CDR3 contains 14 residues. CDR1 is SGHDT and CDR2 is YYEEEE in the germline V gene. After removal of 2 bases from V and 2 bases from J, the junction contained 3 bases not matched to a gene. The CDR3 loop is CASSLGQGAYEQYF. The CDR3 DNA sequence: TGTGCCAGCAGCTTAGGACAGGGAGCCTACGAGCAGTACTTC.

The chain uses TRBV6-6 and TRBJ1-2; the D is unclear. CDR3 size: 14 residues. CDR1 and CDR2 (germline): MNHNY, SVGAGI (reference sequence). The V gene lost 6 bases and the J gene lost 3 bases, with 14 bases spanning the gap. DNA of the CDR3: TGTGCCAGCAGCACCCCCGGGCAGCACTATGGCTACACCTTC. This codes for CASSTPGQHYGYTF.

This chain joins TRBV5-1 and TRBJ2-5, with D perhaps TRBD1 (6 bases). CDR1 is SGHRS, CDR2 YFSETQ, per germline. V lost 6 bases, J lost 5 bases, and 17 bases lay in between. The CDR3 loop spans 14 amino acids. The CDR3 reads CASTDVGQSETQYF. The DNA of the CDR3 is TGCGCCAGCACCGACGTGGGACAAAGCGAGACCCAGTACTTC.

CDR3 amino acids: CASSLGRKAYNEQFF. The CDR3 coding sequence is TGTGCCTCCTCGTTAGGGCGGAAAGCCTACAATGAGCAGTTCTTC. This chain links TRBV6-5 with TRBJ2-1; no clear D gene. Germline V gene sequence: CDR1 MNHEY, CDR2 SVGAGI. The length of the CDR3 is 15 residues. Trimming removed 11 bases from V and 2 bases from J, with 19 bases in between.

This chain joins TRBV5-1 and TRBJ2-1; 7 nucleotides align to TRBD1. The CDR3 runs 13 residues. Germline lookup yields CDR1 SGHRS and CDR2 YFSETQ. Trimming at V came to 4 bases and at J to 4 bases, leaving 2 bases not matched to a gene. CDR3 region: CASSRDSYNEQFF. CDR3 coding DNA: TGCGCCAGCAGCAGGGACAGTTACAATGAGCAGTTCTTC.

The chain recombines TRBV10-3 with TRBJ1-1, with D tentatively TRBD1 (5 bases). The CDR3 has 16 residues. Germline V gives CDR1 ENHRY, CDR2 SYGVKD. With 3 bases removed from V and 2 bases from J, the gap between germline ends came to 16 bases. The CDR3: CAISDGTRDVNTEAFF. The CDR3 nucleotides read TGTGCCATCAGTGACGGCACGAGGGACGTAAACACTGAAGCTTTCTTT.

This clone showed up just a few times. V usage is TRBV7-2 and J usage is TRBJ2-7; no reliable D call. Germline CDR1 SGHTA, CDR2 FQGNSA. The CDR3 spans 13 residues. Trimming removed 5 bases at V and 5 bases at J, with 13 bases between. CDR3 sequence: CASSRRDRDEQYV. The CDR3 DNA reads TGTGCCAGCAGCCGCCGAGACCGCGACGAGCAGTACGTC.

The CDR3 reads CASSLGAGHSTDTQYF. CDR3 bases: TGTGCCAGCAGCTTAGGGGCGGGACACTCCACAGATACGCAGTATTTT. The rearrangement joins TRBV7-9 to TRBJ2-3; possibly TRBD1 or TRBD2 for D (6 bases each). The germline V gene encodes CDR1 SEHNR and CDR2 FQNEAQ (reference sequence). This CDR3 has 16 amino acids. V lost 1 base and J 2 bases, leaving 13 bases between the germline ends.

The chain links TRBV11-2 to TRBJ2-2; 13 positions match TRBD2. CDR1 SGHAT and CDR2 FQNNGV come from the germline V gene. The trim removed 2 bases at V and 6 bases at J, leaving 9 bases unmatched. CDR3 length: 18 amino acids. This CDR3 is CASSLTRTSGSRAGELFF. The CDR3 DNA is TGTGCCAGCAGCTTAACCCGGACTAGCGGGAGTAGGGCCGGGGAGCTGTTTTTT.

This chain uses TRBV5-1 with TRBJ1-1; possibly TRBD1 for D (5 bases). The germline CDR1 and CDR2 sequences are SGHRS and YFSETQ. This CDR3 has 15 residues. V lost 4 bases to trimming and J lost 3 bases, with 16 bases between them. This chain's CDR3 is CASSVRQTTDTEAFF. As DNA, the CDR3 is TGCGCCAGCAGCGTAAGACAGACAACAGACACTGAAGCTTTCTTT.

This clone was seen only once. The genes are TRBV27 and TRBJ2-7; a possible D gene is TRBD1 (5 bases). Trimming removed 8 bases from V and 0 bases from J, with 11 bases in between. Germline V gives CDR1 MNHEY, CDR2 SMNVEV (reference sequence). The CDR3 contains 13 residues. The CDR3 coding sequence is TGTGCCAGCGCCCCGACAGTCTCCTACGAGCAGTACTTC. Its translation is CASAPTVSYEQYF.

The rearrangement uses TRBV6-1 and TRBJ2-3; the match to TRBD1 covers 7 bases. The V segment lost 6 bases and the J segment 1 base; nucleotides outside the gene matches: 7. The CDR3 is 15 amino acids. Germline-derived CDR1 and CDR2 are MNHNS and SASEGT. For the CDR3, the DNA is TGTGCCAGCAGGGCCCGGGACAGCCGCACAGATACGCAGTATTTT. Protein: CASRARDSRTDTQYF.

V gene TRBV6-1 combines with J gene TRBJ1-1; D gene ambiguous. V was trimmed by 3 bases and J by 8 bases, leaving 10 bases between them. Per germline, CDR1 MNHNS and CDR2 SASEGT. This CDR3 has 12 amino acids. CDR3 DNA: TGTGCCAGCAGTGATCGGAACGTCGAAGCTTTCTTT. Translated, it gives CASSDRNVEAFF.

The gene calls are TRBV5-6 and TRBJ2-5; D might be TRBD2 (6 bases). Trimming removed 1 base at V and 5 bases at J, with 12 bases between. Germline loops: CDR1 SGHDT, CDR2 YYEEEE. The CDR3 length is 14 residues. The CDR3 coding sequence is TGTGCCAGCAGCTTGAAGGCGGGGTATGAGACCCAGTACTTC. Amino acid sequence: CASSLKAGYETQYF.

This clone was counted between two and nine times. The V call is TRBV7-9, the J call TRBJ1-1, with 9 bases matching TRBD1. Germline CDR1 and CDR2: SEHNR and FQNEAQ (reference sequence). The V segment lost 5 bases and the J segment 3 bases; nucleotides outside the gene matches: 13. This CDR3 has 17 residues. The CDR3 protein is CASSQDRGTRGDTEAFF. For the CDR3, the DNA is TGTGCCAGCAGCCAGGACAGGGGAACGAGAGGGGACACTGAAGCTTTCTTT.

This clone was seen once. The chain recombines TRBV11-3 with TRBJ1-2; 9 bases are a match to TRBD1. V was clipped by 0 bases and J by 0 bases; unmatched bases: 8. CDR1 and CDR2 from the germline V gene are SGHNT and YENEEA. This CDR3 spans 18 amino acids. The CDR3 loop reads CASSLDSGTGTTNYGYTF. CDR3 nucleotides: TGTGCCAGCAGCTTAGACTCCGGGACAGGGACTACTAACTATGGCTACACCTTC.

This rearrangement joins TRBV21-1 to TRBJ2-5; TRBD1 reflects the table's D call only, with no check against the DNA. TRBV21-1 is noted as a pseudogene. The CDR3 covers 15 residues. This CDR3 reads CASSPQVQYQETQYF. CDR3 bases: TGTGCCAGCAGCCCCCAAGTCCAGTACCAAGAGACCCAGTACTTC.

The rearrangement uses TRBV7-2 and TRBJ2-5; D ambiguous. The V and J ends lost 0 bases and 5 bases respectively, with 13 bases between them. The CDR3 is 15 amino acids. Per the germline V gene, CDR1 is SGHTA and CDR2 is FQGNSA. CDR3 loop: CASSLAYILWETQYF. The CDR3 bases are TGTGCCAGCAGCTTAGCGTACATACTCTGGGAGACCCAGTACTTC.

This clone was picked up one time. The chain recombines TRBV11-2 with TRBJ1-1; D ambiguous. The CDR3 is made up of 16 amino acids. V was pared by 4 bases and J by 1 base, with 16 bases between. Germline assignment: CDR1 SGHAT and CDR2 FQNNGV. CDR3 in amino acids: CASSYPPSGENTEAFF. The CDR3 DNA reads TGTGCCAGCAGCTACCCACCTTCCGGGGAGAACACTGAAGCTTTCTTT.

This clone was found a few times. The chain employs TRBV4-3 and TRBJ1-4; no reliable D call. V was clipped by 6 bases and J by 5 bases, with 7 bases between them. There are 12 residues in the CDR3. Germline V lookup: CDR1 LGHNA, CDR2 YSLEER. CDR3 loop: CASRTGNEKLFF. The CDR3 coding sequence is TGCGCCAGCAGAACGGGGAATGAAAAACTGTTTTTT.

The chain is built from TRBV7-6 and TRBJ1-2, with TRBD1 as a possible D gene (5 bases). CDR1 is SGHVS, CDR2 FNYEAQ, per germline. Trimming pared 1 base from V and 4 bases from J, leaving 10 bases between. The CDR3 totals 14 residues. CDR3: CASSLGTPSYGYTF. Here the CDR3 DNA reads TGTGCCAGCAGCTTAGGGACACCCTCCTATGGCTACACCTTC.